The 30 T cell receptor beta chains below come from one sample, sequenced in a study of CD8+ T cells in alopecia areata. Treatment in this sample: oral pan-JAK inhibitor, 5-10 mg twice daily. RNA extraction was followed by reverse transcription into cDNA, which acted as the sequencing template. The repertoire was sequenced with immunoSEQ multiplex PCR; TCRdb's copy has only in-frame clones and lacks some. The sample gives roughly 170,000 clones, about 60% of which show up once; 10% to 15% is in the top ten. Sequenced material: CD8+ T cells sorted from blood, taken at week 24, from a patient treated with tofacitinib. Source of these receptors: a human donor with alopecia areata.

The chain carries TRBV5-6 and TRBJ1-1; maybe TRBD1 (5 bases). CDR1 SGHDT and CDR2 YYEEEE come from the germline V gene. Between the trimmed V and J ends, which lost 7 bases and 1 base, there was a span of 14 bases. The CDR3 covers 14 residues. CDR3 sequence reads: CASCLGTGNTEAFF. The CDR3 DNA reads as TGTGCCAGCTGCCTCGGGACCGGGAACACTGAAGCTTTCTTT.

This clone was seen more than once but under ten times. The chain links TRBV10-3 to TRBJ2-1, with 8 bases that match TRBD1. The CDR3 covers 15 residues. CDR1 is ENHRY and CDR2 is SYGVKD in the germline V gene. V lost 8 bases, J lost 9 bases, and 15 bases stayed unmatched. The CDR3 sequence: CAIASDRGESGEQFF. The CDR3 coding sequence is TGTGCCATCGCGTCCGACAGGGGCGAGAGTGGTGAGCAGTTCTTC.

This chain uses TRBV6-4 with TRBJ2-5; perhaps TRBD2 as D (5 bases). V lost 2 bases to trimming and J lost 5 bases, with 9 bases between them. Germline-derived CDR1 and CDR2 are MRHNA and SNTAGT. The CDR3 totals 13 residues. This chain's CDR3 is CASSDLGVETQYF. CDR3 nucleotides: TGTGCCAGCAGTGACCTCGGGGTTGAGACCCAGTACTTC.

This clone was seen a few times. The chain uses TRBV29-1 and TRBJ2-5; D not certain. Germline lookup yields CDR1 SQVTM and CDR2 ANQGSEA. The CDR3 is 13 amino acids. V was shortened by 0 bases and J by 1 base, with 6 bases between the two germline ends. The CDR3 DNA reads TGCAGCGTTGAAGAGCACAGCCAAGAGACCCAGTACTTC. Translating it yields CSVEEHSQETQYF.

The rearrangement links TRBV7-9 to TRBJ2-7; the D call may be TRBD1 or TRBD2 (5 bases each). CDR1 and CDR2 from the germline V gene are SEHNR and FQNEAQ (reference sequence). The CDR3 spans 16 residues. The V gene lost 4 bases and the J gene lost 3 bases, with 19 bases spanning the gap. The CDR3 sequence: CASSSPGQDLFYEQYF. CDR3 nucleotides: TGTGCCAGCAGCTCCCCGGGGCAGGATCTTTTCTACGAGCAGTACTTC.

The chain joins TRBV29-1 to TRBJ2-3; D remains ambiguous. The V end was cut by 2 bases, the J end by 3 bases, with 15 bases between. The germline V gene encodes CDR1 SQVTM and CDR2 ANQGSEA. The CDR3 extends over 15 amino acids. DNA of the CDR3: TGCAGCGTTGAACCGGACGGACGGAGAACAGATACGCAGTATTTT. Protein: CSVEPDGRRTDTQYF.

This sequence joins TRBV25-1 and TRBJ1-1; 11 bases are shared with TRBD1. V shed 3 bases, J shed 3 bases, and the junction held 12 bases outside the gene matches. The germline gives CDR1 MGHDK, CDR2 SYGVNS. The CDR3 sequence is 18 residues long. The CDR3 reads CASSDLGQGGIVDTEAFF. DNA of the CDR3: TGTGCCAGCAGTGACTTGGGACAGGGGGGCATCGTGGACACTGAAGCTTTCTTT. Full variable domain (remainder filled in from reference TRBV25-1 and TRBJ1-1): EADIYQTPRYLVIGTGKKITLECSQTMGHDKMYWYQQDPGMELHLIHYSYGVNSTEKGDLSSESTVSRIRTEHFPLTLESARPSHTSQYLCASSDLGQGGIVDTEAFFGQGTRLTVV.

The chain is built from TRBV6-5 and TRBJ1-4, with a weak D call TRBD1 (5 bases). V was clipped by 5 bases and J by 7 bases, with 11 bases between them. This CDR3 spans 13 amino acids. Germline loops: CDR1 MNHEY, CDR2 SVGAGI. The CDR3 protein is CASSHGTFEKLFF. The CDR3 DNA sequence: TGTGCCAGCAGTCACGGGACTTTTGAAAAACTGTTTTTT.

The rearrangement uses TRBV25-1 and TRBJ2-3; TRBD2 matches 7 bases. The CDR3 loop spans 15 amino acids. CDR1 is MGHDK, CDR2 SYGVNS, per germline. V gave up 0 bases and J gave up 4 bases; unmatched junction bases: 4. The CDR3 nucleotides are TGTGCCAGCAGTGAATATGGGGAGGGCTCAGATACGCAGTATTTT. Translation gives CASSEYGEGSDTQYF.

The CDR3 region is CSVEGTGEDTDTQYF. CDR3 bases: TGCAGCGTTGAGGGGACAGGGGAGGACACAGATACGCAGTATTTT. The V gene is TRBV29-1, the J gene TRBJ2-3, with TRBD1 identical over 10 bases. This CDR3 spans 15 amino acids. Germline lookup yields CDR1 SQVTM and CDR2 ANQGSEA. The V gene end was trimmed by 3 bases and the J gene end by 2 bases; junction bases not matched to a gene: 5.

The J gene is TRBJ2-7, the V gene TRBV10-3; D remains ambiguous. The germline V and J ends were trimmed by 10 bases and 9 bases, with 16 bases remaining between them. The CDR3 has 11 residues. Germline V gene lookup returns CDR1 ENHRY and CDR2 SYGVKD. The CDR3 is CATSDPAPQYF. Written as DNA, the CDR3 is TGTGCCACCTCGGACCCTGCTCCGCAGTACTTC.

This clone has a handful of counts. At the DNA level, this CDR3 is encoded by other sequences in the same sample as well. The V call is TRBV30, the J call TRBJ1-5; D possibly corresponds to TRBD1 (6 bases). Germline V gene data show CDR1 as GTSNPN and CDR2 as SVGIG (reference sequence). V gave up 3 bases and J gave up 3 bases, with 9 bases separating them. This CDR3 spans 13 amino acids. In DNA form, the CDR3 reads TGTGCCTGGAGGGGGGCCATCAATCAGCCCCAGCATTTT. This gives the protein CAWRGAINQPQHF.

The chain carries TRBV19 and TRBJ2-7; possibly TRBD1 or TRBD2 for D (6 bases each). Germline V gene sequence: CDR1 LNHDA, CDR2 SQIVND (reference sequence). There are 14 residues in the CDR3. Trimming cost V 2 bases and J 4 bases, with 12 bases left between them. CDR3 region: CASSISEGGYEQYF. CDR3 nucleotides: TGTGCCAGTAGTATAAGTGAAGGGGGGTACGAGCAGTACTTC.

The V and J genes are TRBV5-1 and TRBJ1-1; D call uncertain. This CDR3 spans 14 amino acids. Trimming left V 3 bases short and J 1 base short, with 10 bases between. The germline gives CDR1 SGHRS, CDR2 YFSETQ. This CDR3 is CASSSRAPNTEAFF. In DNA, the CDR3 is TGCGCCAGCAGCTCGCGCGCCCCGAACACTGAAGCTTTCTTT.

The chain links TRBV5-1 to TRBJ2-3; TRBD1 agrees at 8 bases. Germline assignment: CDR1 SGHRS and CDR2 YFSETQ. Losses at the gene ends were 3 bases for V and 1 base for J; bases not matched to a gene: 7. The CDR3 spans 16 residues. CDR3 nucleotide sequence: TGCGCCAGCAGCTGGGAACAGGGGGTTGGCACAGATACGCAGTATTTT. Translated: CASSWEQGVGTDTQYF.

In this sample, this clone turned up a few times. The V gene is TRBV5-1, the J gene TRBJ2-1, with D perhaps being TRBD1 or TRBD2 (5 bases each). The germline V gene has CDR1 SGHRS and CDR2 YFSETQ. The CDR3 loop spans 11 amino acids. V dropped 4 bases and J dropped 10 bases, with 9 bases sitting between them. CDR3 nucleotides: TGCGCCAGCAGCCCAGGGACGGAGCAGTTCTTC. Translation: CASSPGTEQFF.

The V call is TRBV29-1, the J call TRBJ2-1; TRBD2 agrees at 12 bases. CDR1 is SQVTM, CDR2 ANQGSEA, per germline. V gave up 7 bases and J gave up 4 bases; unmatched junction bases: 8. The CDR3 is 15 residues long. As DNA, the CDR3 is TGCAGCGCAACTAGCGGGGGGATGGGTTACAATGAGCAGTTCTTC. Translated: CSATSGGMGYNEQFF.

The chain combines TRBV5-1 with TRBJ1-3, with a weak D call TRBD1 (5 bases). Per the germline V gene, CDR1 is SGHRS and CDR2 is YFSETQ. Trimming pared 4 bases from V and 8 bases from J, leaving 13 bases between. This CDR3 contains 13 residues. The CDR3 region has the DNA TGCGCCAGCAGCGAGGGACTAGAAGACACCATATATTTT. This gives the protein CASSEGLEDTIYF.

The J gene is TRBJ2-3, the V gene TRBV29-1; the D gene is possibly TRBD2 (5 bases). Trimming stripped 0 bases from V and 4 bases from J, with 23 bases between. This CDR3 region has 18 residues. Germline V CDR1 and CDR2: SQVTM, ANQGSEA. The CDR3 sequence: CSVEDLFRRVRRSDTQYF. The CDR3 DNA follows: TGCAGCGTTGAAGATTTGTTCCGAAGAGTCCGGAGGTCAGATACGCAGTATTTT.

This clone was observed a single time. The V gene is TRBV5-6, the J gene TRBJ1-5; D remains ambiguous. In germline, CDR1 is SGHDT, CDR2 YYEEEE. Trimming shortened V by 4 bases and J by 5 bases, and 7 bases separated the two germline ends. The CDR3 runs to 12 residues. Here the CDR3 reads CASSAQDQPQHF. Here the CDR3 DNA reads TGTGCCAGCAGCGCTCAAGATCAGCCCCAGCATTTT.

There are a few counts of this clone. Germline and junction disagree at one end, which may indicate a read error. CDR3: CASTLGTGSYGYTF. CDR3 bases: TGTGCCAGCACCTTGGGTACAGGGTCCTATGGCTACACCTTC. The genes are TRBV5-6 and TRBJ1-2; a possible D gene is TRBD1 (6 bases). The CDR3 is made up of 14 amino acids. Germline V gives CDR1 SGHDT, CDR2 YYEEEE. The whole variable domain, filled in from reference TRBV5-6 and TRBJ1-2, reads DAGVTQSPTHLIKTRGQQVTLRCSPKSGHDTVSWYQQALGQGPQFIFQYYEEEERQRGNFPDRFSGHQFPNYSSELNVNALLLGDSALYLCASTLGTGSYGYTFGSGTRLTVV.

This chain connects TRBV5-6 to TRBJ1-1; D remains unclear. CDR1 SGHDT and CDR2 YYEEEE come from the germline V gene. V shed 4 bases and J shed 6 bases, with 13 bases lying between them. The CDR3 sequence is 13 residues long. The CDR3 DNA is TGTGCCAGCAGCCTTGGCTCTGGCGCTGAAGCTTTCTTT. This gives the protein CASSLGSGAEAFF.

This clone was seen more than once but under ten times. This chain uses TRBV27 with TRBJ1-2; D may be TRBD1 (5 bases). V was clipped by 5 bases and J by 7 bases, with 17 bases between them. Germline CDR1 and CDR2: MNHEY and SMNVEV (reference sequence). The CDR3 extends over 14 amino acids. The CDR3 coding sequence is TGTGCCAGCAGTACCCGGGGCTTTCTCATTGGCTACACCTTC. Translated, it gives CASSTRGFLIGYTF.

The genes are TRBV27 and TRBJ1-2; TRBD1 aligns across 8 bases. Unmatched junction bases numbered 12, after V lost 1 base and J lost 8 bases. The CDR3 consists of 16 residues. Germline lookup yields CDR1 MNHEY and CDR2 SMNVEV (reference sequence). This CDR3 reads CASSLLFTGGMGGYTF. CDR3 nucleotide sequence: TGTGCCAGCAGTTTATTATTTACAGGGGGTATGGGGGGCTACACCTTC.

The genes are TRBV2 and TRBJ2-5, with D possibly called TRBD1 or TRBD2 (6 bases each). In germline, CDR1 is SNHLY, CDR2 FYNNEI. The CDR3 spans 15 residues. Trimming cost V 8 bases and J 5 bases, with 21 bases left between them. This CDR3 reads CASPQEGGEMETQYF. The CDR3 region has the DNA TGTGCCAGCCCTCAAGAGGGGGGAGAAATGGAGACCCAGTACTTC.

This chain connects TRBV2 to TRBJ2-3, with TRBD1 as a possible D gene (5 bases). The V and J ends lost 7 bases and 5 bases respectively, with 13 bases between them. This CDR3 contains 13 residues. Per germline, CDR1 SNHLY and CDR2 FYNNEI. CDR3: CASMPRRGDTQYF. As DNA, the CDR3 is TGTGCCAGCATGCCCCGAAGGGGAGATACGCAGTATTTT.

This clone was seen a handful of times. The chain recombines TRBV30 with TRBJ2-3; D is unresolved. The V gene's germline CDR1 is GTSNPN and CDR2 SVGIG (reference sequence). The V and J ends lost 4 bases and 0 bases respectively, with 8 bases between them. The CDR3 spans 13 residues. CDR3 DNA sequence: TGTGCCTGGAACCCGGATAGCACAGATACGCAGTATTTT. Translating it yields CAWNPDSTDTQYF.

This clone showed up just a few times. The rearrangement links TRBV14 to TRBJ2-2; 9 nucleotides agree with TRBD1. V shed 4 bases, J shed 5 bases, and the junction held 5 bases outside the gene matches. The CDR3 spans 15 residues. CDR1 and CDR2 from the germline V gene are SGHDN and FVKESK. The CDR3 reads CASSPPGQGTGELFF. In nucleotides, the CDR3 is TGTGCCAGCAGCCCACCGGGACAGGGAACCGGGGAGCTGTTTTTT.

This clone occurred once. The rearrangement joins TRBV2 to TRBJ2-7; 7 nucleotides match TRBD1. Germline CDR1 reads SNHLY; CDR2 reads FYNNEI. V shed 3 bases and J 8 bases; nucleotides not matched to a gene: 7. The CDR3 covers 13 residues. The CDR3 sequence: CASSDRYRGKQYF. CDR3 nucleotide sequence: TGTGCCAGCAGTGACAGATACAGGGGAAAGCAGTACTTC.

A few counts support this clone. The rearrangement uses TRBV23-1 and TRBJ2-6, with D unclear. TRBV23-1 is annotated as an ORF whose role is uncertain. V lost 6 bases and J lost 2, with 11 bases in between. The CDR3 is 15 amino acids. CDR3 protein: CASRQKNPGANVLTF. CDR3 DNA: TGCGCCAGCAGACAAAAAAACCCTGGGGCCAACGTCCTGACTTTC.